Below, 9 T cell receptor beta chains from the same sample are listed, as sequenced in a study of T cell repertoires in cytomegalovirus infection (dated by TCRdb to 2018 to 2020). Sequencing used an Illumina HiSeq 1500. TCRdb ran its own pipeline on the public reads, namely fastp trimming at Q25 and MiXCR clone calling, and kept in-frame beta chains. Rows merge per CDR3 protein into single entries with the most common DNA and genes. The sample table contains approximately 130,000 distinct CDR3 sequences; only one count was recorded for roughly 25% of them. The ten biggest clones cover about 37% of the sample. Which antigens these TCRs recognize remains unknown. The sample was PBMCs, sequenced either directly or after in vitro stimulation (not recorded which). The receptors here all came from a human donor in good health (CMV status not recorded). Some clones in this sample may be carry-over from other donors' samples.

This clonotype occurred many times. The chain couples TRBV7-2 to TRBJ1-2; no clear D. V gave up 4 bases and J gave up 6 bases, with 12 bases separating them. The CDR3 is 13 amino acids. Germline-derived CDR1 and CDR2 are SGHTA and FQGNSA. The CDR3 DNA reads TGTGCCAGCAGCTCCCTAGCCGGGGATGGCTACACCTTC. Its protein product is CASSSLAGDGYTF.

The chain is built from TRBV7-2 and TRBJ2-1, with TRBD1 matching over 7 bases. The V segment lost 5 bases and the J segment 0 bases; nucleotides outside the gene matches: 4. The germline CDR1 and CDR2 sequences are SGHTA and FQGNSA. CDR3 size: 15 residues. The CDR3 DNA sequence: TGTGCCAGCAGCCTAGACAGGGACTCCTACAATGAGCAGTTCTTC. Its protein is CASSLDRDSYNEQFF.

This clonotype is labeled medium-sized. The chain recombines TRBV12-3 or TRBV12-4 with TRBJ1-4; D perhaps matches TRBD1 (6 bases). The CDR3 length is 16 residues. Trimming removed 4 bases from V and 4 bases from J, with 16 bases in between. Written as DNA, the CDR3 is TGTGCCAGCAGTTCTCCCCCGGGACAAAATAATGAAAAACTGTTTTTT. It encodes CASSSPPGQNNEKLFF.

This clonotype was seen a handful of times. This chain uses TRBV12-3 or TRBV12-4 with TRBJ2-2; D is undetermined. The CDR3 totals 13 residues. V lost 5 bases and J 4 bases, leaving 8 bases between the germline ends. The CDR3 region is CASSVISTGELFF. Here the CDR3 DNA reads TGTGCCAGCAGTGTGATTAGCACCGGGGAGCTGTTTTTT.

This clonotype was seen a few times. V and J are TRBV6-1 and TRBJ2-1, with D perhaps matching TRBD1 or TRBD2 (5 bases each). The CDR3 runs 13 residues. The germline V gene encodes CDR1 MNHNS and CDR2 SASEGT. The germline V and J ends were trimmed by 4 bases and 11 bases, with 15 bases remaining between them. The CDR3 nucleotides read TGTGCCAGCAGTGTCCTCCGGGGCCCTAAGCAGTTCTTC. Translated, it gives CASSVLRGPKQFF.

The chain couples TRBV15 to TRBJ2-2; TRBD1 agrees at 9 bases. Germline CDR1 is LNHNV and CDR2 is YYDKDF (reference sequence). V lost 9 bases and J lost 4; bases outside the gene matches: 9. The CDR3 spans 15 residues. The CDR3: CATRTGGSATGELFF. The DNA of the CDR3 is TGTGCCACTAGAACAGGGGGCTCAGCCACCGGGGAGCTGTTTTTT.

There are many counts of this clonotype. This rearrangement joins TRBV11-2 to TRBJ2-7; D may correspond to TRBD1 or TRBD2 (5 bases each). Trimming pared 4 bases from V and 5 bases from J, leaving 9 bases between. The CDR3 runs to 12 residues. In germline, CDR1 is SGHAT, CDR2 FQNNGV. CDR3 region: CASSSEGNEQYV. DNA for the CDR3: TGTGCCAGCAGCTCAGAGGGGAACGAGCAGTACGTC.

The rearrangement uses TRBV28 and TRBJ2-3; TRBD2 aligns across 7 bases. This CDR3 has 16 amino acids. Germline-derived CDR1 and CDR2 are MDHEN and SYDVKM. V was clipped by 10 bases and J by 3 bases; unmatched bases: 16. The CDR3 here is CATNGYSSGDTDTQYF. As DNA, the CDR3 is TGTGCCACCAACGGATATTCTAGCGGAGATACAGATACGCAGTATTTT.

The chain has TRBV6-5 and TRBJ2-7; 8 nucleotides match TRBD1. The CDR3 is made up of 15 amino acids. The trim removed 6 bases at V and 4 bases at J, leaving 11 bases unmatched. Germline CDR1 and CDR2: MNHEY and SVGAGI. CDR3 bases: TGTGCCAGCAGAAAGGTTCCAGGGGGCATTTACGAGCAGTACGTC. It yields the protein CASRKVPGGIYEQYV.